These 3 T cell receptor beta chains were sequenced from one sample in a study of OX40 agonist ivuxolimab in advanced cancers. Sequencing was performed with immunoSEQ multiplex PCR; in TCRdb, only in-frame clones are kept and a portion is missing. The top ten hold around 1.9% of the sample, which has about 65,000 clones, 70% to 90% seen once. The specimen comprised CD4+ or CD8+ T cells sorted from blood, sampled in a trial of the OX40 agonist ivuxolimab. The origin of the receptors is an adult with an advanced solid tumor such as melanoma, head and neck, liver or kidney cancer.

This clone was counted only a few times. The rearrangement uses TRBV19 and TRBJ2-1, with a tentative D call TRBD2 (6 bases). The CDR3 is 13 amino acids. Looked up from germline, CDR1 is LNHDA and CDR2 is SQIVND (reference sequence). The V and J ends lost 5 bases and 9 bases respectively, with 14 bases between them. CDR3 nucleotides: TGTGCCAGTAGTCGGGACTCCCGTGGTGAGCAGTTCTTC. Protein product: CASSRDSRGEQFF.

The rearrangement uses TRBV15 and TRBJ1-1; D uncertain. Germline V gene data show CDR1 as LNHNV and CDR2 as YYDKDF (reference sequence). V lost 0 bases, J lost 6 bases, and 5 bases lay in between. There are 12 residues in the CDR3. The CDR3 DNA reads as TGTGCCACCAGCAGAGATCGGTCTGAAGCTTTCTTT. Translation: CATSRDRSEAFF. Looking up the rest from reference TRBV15 and TRBJ1-1 gives the full variable domain: DAMVIQNPRYQVTQFGKPVTLSCSQTLNHNVMYWYQQKSSQAPKLLFHYYDKDFNNEADTPDNFQSRRPNTSFCFLDIRSPGLGDTAMYLCATSRDRSEAFFGQGTRLTVV.

V is TRBV27 and J is TRBJ2-1, with 8 bases lining up with TRBD2. The germline V gene encodes CDR1 MNHEY and CDR2 SMNVEV (reference sequence). V was pared by 1 base and J by 9 bases, with 5 bases of the junction left unmatched. This CDR3 has 14 residues. The DNA for the CDR3 is TGTGCCAGCAGTTTATGGAAGCGGGAGAGTGAGCAGTTCTTC. Translated: CASSLWKRESEQFF.